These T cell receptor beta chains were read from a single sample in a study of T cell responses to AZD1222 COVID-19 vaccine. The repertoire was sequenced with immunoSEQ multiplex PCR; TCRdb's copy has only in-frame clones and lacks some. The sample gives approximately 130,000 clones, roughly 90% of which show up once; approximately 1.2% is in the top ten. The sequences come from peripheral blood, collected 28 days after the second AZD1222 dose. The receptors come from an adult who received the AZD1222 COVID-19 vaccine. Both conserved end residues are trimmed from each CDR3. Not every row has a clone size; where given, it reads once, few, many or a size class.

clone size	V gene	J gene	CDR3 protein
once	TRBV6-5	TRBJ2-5	ASQGLAGPGTQY
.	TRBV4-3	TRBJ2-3	ASSQEVAGGADTQY
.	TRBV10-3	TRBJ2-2	AISEHLGLTGELF
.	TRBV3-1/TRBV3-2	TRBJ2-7	ASSQGSLQGLGEQY
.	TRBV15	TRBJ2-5	ATSRAGETQY
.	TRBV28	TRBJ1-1	ASSPPVNTEAF
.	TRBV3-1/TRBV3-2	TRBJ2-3	ASSRPDDTDTQY
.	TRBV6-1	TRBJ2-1	ASSETTWAGGNNEQF
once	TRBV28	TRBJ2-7	ASSPSPGAFRFAYEQY
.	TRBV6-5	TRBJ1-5	ASSSRTANQPQH
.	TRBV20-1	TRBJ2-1	SARTSFGQF
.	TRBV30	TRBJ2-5	AWDPGLRETQY
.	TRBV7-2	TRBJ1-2	ASSLAGRYGYT
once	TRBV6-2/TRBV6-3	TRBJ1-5	ASSYIRLDQPQH
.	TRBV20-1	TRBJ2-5	SASKGGSPETQY
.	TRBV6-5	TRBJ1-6	ASQGQGYSPLH
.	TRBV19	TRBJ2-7	ASSIDTYYEQY
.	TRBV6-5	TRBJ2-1	ASRTSGALNEQF
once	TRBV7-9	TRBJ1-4	ASSLGTSTTNEKLF
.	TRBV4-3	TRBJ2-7	ASSQDYSGGVKRYEQY
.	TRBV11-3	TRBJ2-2	ASRLTGGTGELF
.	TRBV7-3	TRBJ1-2	ASSLIPGGLDGYT
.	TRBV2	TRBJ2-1	ASSGTGTYNEQF
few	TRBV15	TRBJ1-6	ATSRGPNSPLH
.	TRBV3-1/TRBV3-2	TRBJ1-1	ASSPRMNTEAF
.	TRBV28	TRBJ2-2	ASTDQRTGWRDTGELF
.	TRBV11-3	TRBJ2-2	ASSPPETANTGELF
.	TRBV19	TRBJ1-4	ASSIGDRHNEKLF
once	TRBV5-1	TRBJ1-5	ASRKEGDQPQH
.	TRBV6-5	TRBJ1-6	ASSYSGTSPLH
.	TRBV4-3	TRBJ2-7	ASSQDTARYEQY
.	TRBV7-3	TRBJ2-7	ASSSGLAGHEQY
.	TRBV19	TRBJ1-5	ASSGTGTQPQH
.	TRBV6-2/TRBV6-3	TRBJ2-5	ASSYTSGQGLETQY
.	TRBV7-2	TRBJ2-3	ASSFGTGGAVADTQY